The rows below give T cell receptor beta chains drawn from one sample of a study of blood T cells in healthy people across ages. TCRdb reprocessed the 5' RACE reads via MiXCR and lists one record per CDR3 protein. The sample records more than 1.4 million distinct CDR3 sequences, 35% to 45% being singletons. The sequenced material came from blood. The receptors originated from a woman under 30 in good health. The CDR3 runs from the conserved cysteine through the conserved F or W. Each record gives: CDR3 protein, clone size, D gene, V gene, J gene. The D gene is left open where the match is weak. Expanded clones are given a class, and other clones once, few, many or no size at all.

CDR3: CATSDSRLAGLDTQYF
size: few
D: TRBD2
V: TRBV24-1
J: TRBJ2-3

CDR3: CATSGGTDTQYF
size: few
D: .
V: TRBV18
J: TRBJ2-3

CDR3: CASSPDRVGYTF
size: .
D: TRBD1
V: TRBV6-6
J: TRBJ1-2

CDR3: CASSYSSIDYQPQHF
size: .
D: .
V: TRBV6-5
J: TRBJ1-5

CDR3: CSARVAGVGAQHF
size: .
D: .
V: TRBV20-1
J: TRBJ1-5

CDR3: CASSEGGPGHFNEQFF
size: .
D: .
V: TRBV6-1
J: TRBJ2-1

CDR3: CASSTTTAGTRLYEQYF
size: .
D: TRBD2
V: TRBV7-9
J: TRBJ2-7

CDR3: CASSPDPSGNQPQHF
size: few
D: .
V: TRBV7-6
J: TRBJ1-5

CDR3: CSAPAGVVYF
size: many
D: .
V: TRBV20-1
J: TRBJ2-3

CDR3: CASSEFLAGGPYRTDTQYF
size: .
D: TRBD2
V: TRBV6-1
J: TRBJ2-3

CDR3: CSALQGGSPGELFF
size: .
D: .
V: TRBV20-1
J: TRBJ2-2

CDR3: CASSQTVDGYTF
size: .
D: .
V: TRBV6-1
J: TRBJ1-2

CDR3: CASSRGQGSLTYGYTF
size: .
D: TRBD1
V: TRBV3-1
J: TRBJ1-2

CDR3: CASRGQGVSYGYTF
size: .
D: TRBD1
V: TRBV27
J: TRBJ1-2

CDR3: CASSVQTGTSGGPSTEQYF
size: .
D: TRBD2
V: TRBV9
J: TRBJ2-7

CDR3: CAGSQLTTSGGHNEQYF
size: .
D: TRBD2
V: TRBV14
J: TRBJ2-7

CDR3: CASSLGPSGEQFF
size: .
D: .
V: TRBV5-5
J: TRBJ2-1

CDR3: CASSHGDLPLGNEQFF
size: few
D: .
V: TRBV18
J: TRBJ2-1

CDR3: CASSLAGTLPSSPLHF
size: few
D: .
V: TRBV5-1
J: TRBJ1-6

CDR3: CASSFRITSGSYNEQFF
size: .
D: TRBD2
V: TRBV7-3
J: TRBJ2-1

CDR3: CASRGFNSNQPQHF
size: .
D: .
V: TRBV6-1
J: TRBJ1-5

CDR3: CASSWTSGSPTDTQYF
size: .
D: TRBD2
V: TRBV11-2
J: TRBJ2-3

CDR3: CASSLKGQVGGEQYF
size: .
D: TRBD1
V: TRBV12-3/TRBV12-4
J: TRBJ2-4

CDR3: CSARDRDRETQYF
size: .
D: .
V: TRBV20-1
J: TRBJ2-5

CDR3: CASIPRQDHGYTF
size: once
D: .
V: TRBV7-9
J: TRBJ1-2

CDR3: CASSEWGGGPLEQYF
size: .
D: .
V: TRBV2
J: .